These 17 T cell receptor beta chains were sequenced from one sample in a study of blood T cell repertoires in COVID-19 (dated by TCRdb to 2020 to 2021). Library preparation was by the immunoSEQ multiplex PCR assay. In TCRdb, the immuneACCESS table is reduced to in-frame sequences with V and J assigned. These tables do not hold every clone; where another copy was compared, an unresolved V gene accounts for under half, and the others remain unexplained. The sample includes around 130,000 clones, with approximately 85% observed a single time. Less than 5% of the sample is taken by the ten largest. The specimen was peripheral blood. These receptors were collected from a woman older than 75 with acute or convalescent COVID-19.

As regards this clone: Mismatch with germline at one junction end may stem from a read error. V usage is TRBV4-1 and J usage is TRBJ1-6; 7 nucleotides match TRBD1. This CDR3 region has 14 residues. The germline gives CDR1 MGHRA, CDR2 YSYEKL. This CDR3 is CTSSLDRAQSPLHF. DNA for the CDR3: TGCACCAGCAGCCTTGACAGGGCTCAGTCACCCCTCCACTTT.

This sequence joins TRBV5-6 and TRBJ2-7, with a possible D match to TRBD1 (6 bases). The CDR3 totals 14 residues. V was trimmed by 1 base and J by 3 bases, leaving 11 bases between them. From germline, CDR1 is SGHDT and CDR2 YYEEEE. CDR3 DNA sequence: TGTGCCAGCAGCTTGACAGGGTTTCTCTACGAGCAGTACTTC. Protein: CASSLTGFLYEQYF.

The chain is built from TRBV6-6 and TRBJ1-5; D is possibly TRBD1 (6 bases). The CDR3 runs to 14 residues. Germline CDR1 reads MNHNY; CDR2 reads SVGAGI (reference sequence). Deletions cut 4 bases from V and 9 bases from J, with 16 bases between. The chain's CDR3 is CASSSRQATLPQHF. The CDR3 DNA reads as TGTGCCAGCAGTTCTCGACAGGCTACTCTGCCCCAGCATTTT.

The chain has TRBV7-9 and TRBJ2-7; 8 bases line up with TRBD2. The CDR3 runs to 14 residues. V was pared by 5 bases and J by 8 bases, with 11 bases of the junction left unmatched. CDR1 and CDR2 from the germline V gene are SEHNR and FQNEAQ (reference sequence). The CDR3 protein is CASSDSGSLEQQYF. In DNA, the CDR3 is TGTGCCAGCAGCGACAGCGGGAGTCTTGAACAGCAGTACTTC.

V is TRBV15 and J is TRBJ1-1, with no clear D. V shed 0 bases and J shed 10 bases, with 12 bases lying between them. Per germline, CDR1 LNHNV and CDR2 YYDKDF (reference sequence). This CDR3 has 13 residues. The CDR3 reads CATSRDLGVGAFF. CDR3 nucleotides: TGTGCCACCAGCAGAGATCTGGGAGTGGGAGCTTTCTTT.

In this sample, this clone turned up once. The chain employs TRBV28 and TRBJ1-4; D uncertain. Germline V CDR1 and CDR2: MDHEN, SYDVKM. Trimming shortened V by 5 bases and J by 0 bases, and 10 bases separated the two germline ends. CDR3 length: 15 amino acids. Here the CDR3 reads CASSPLTSTNEKLFF. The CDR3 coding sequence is TGTGCCAGCAGTCCACTCACTTCAACTAATGAAAAACTGTTTTTT.

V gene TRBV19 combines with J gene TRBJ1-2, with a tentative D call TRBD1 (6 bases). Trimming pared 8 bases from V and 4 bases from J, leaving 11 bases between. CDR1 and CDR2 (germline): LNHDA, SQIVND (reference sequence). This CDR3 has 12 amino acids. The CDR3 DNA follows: TGTGCCAGTCTCGGACAGAGCTATGGCTACACCTTC. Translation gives CASLGQSYGYTF. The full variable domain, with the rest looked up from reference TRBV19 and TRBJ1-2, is DGGITQSPKYLFRKEGQNVTLSCEQNLNHDAMYWYRQDPGQGLRLIYYSQIVNDFQKGDIAEGYSVSREKKESFPLTVTSAQKNPTAFYLCASLGQSYGYTFGSGTRLTVV.

Here the CDR3 reads CASSPQGHLPDTQYF. CDR3 DNA sequence: TGCGCCAGCAGCCCTCAGGGGCACTTACCAGATACGCAGTATTTT. The chain combines TRBV5-1 with TRBJ2-3; D may be TRBD1 (6 bases). The germline V and J ends were trimmed by 4 bases and 4 bases, with 16 bases remaining between them. The CDR3 is 15 residues long. Germline lookup yields CDR1 SGHRS and CDR2 YFSETQ.

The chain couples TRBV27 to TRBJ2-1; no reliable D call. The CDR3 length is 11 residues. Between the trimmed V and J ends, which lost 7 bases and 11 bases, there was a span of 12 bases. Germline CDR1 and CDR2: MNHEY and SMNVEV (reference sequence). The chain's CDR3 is CASIIAQKQFF. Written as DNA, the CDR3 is TGTGCCAGCATCATTGCCCAGAAGCAGTTCTTC.

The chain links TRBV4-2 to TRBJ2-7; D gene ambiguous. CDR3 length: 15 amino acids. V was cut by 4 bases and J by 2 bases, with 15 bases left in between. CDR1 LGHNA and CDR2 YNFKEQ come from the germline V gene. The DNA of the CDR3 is TGTGCCAGCAGCCTCTTGGTCCAGAACGCCTACGAGCAGTACTTC. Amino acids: CASSLLVQNAYEQYF.

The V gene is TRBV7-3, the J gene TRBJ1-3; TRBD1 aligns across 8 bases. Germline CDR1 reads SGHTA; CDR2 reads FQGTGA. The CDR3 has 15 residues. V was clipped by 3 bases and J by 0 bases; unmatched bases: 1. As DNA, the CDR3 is TGTGCCAGCAGCTTCGGGACAGGCTCTGGAAACACCATATATTTT. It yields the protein CASSFGTGSGNTIYF. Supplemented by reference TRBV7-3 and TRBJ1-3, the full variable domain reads GAGVSQTPSNKVTEKGKYVELRCDPISGHTALYWYRQSLGQGPEFLIYFQGTGAADDSGLPNDRFFAVRPEGSVSTLKIQRTERGDSAVYLCASSFGTGSGNTIYFGEGSWLTVV.

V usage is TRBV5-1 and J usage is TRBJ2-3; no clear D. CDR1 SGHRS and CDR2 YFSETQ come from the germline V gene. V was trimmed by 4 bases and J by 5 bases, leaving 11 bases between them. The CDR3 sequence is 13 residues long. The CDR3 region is CASSVDARDTQYF. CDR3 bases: TGCGCCAGCAGCGTGGACGCGCGAGATACGCAGTATTTT.

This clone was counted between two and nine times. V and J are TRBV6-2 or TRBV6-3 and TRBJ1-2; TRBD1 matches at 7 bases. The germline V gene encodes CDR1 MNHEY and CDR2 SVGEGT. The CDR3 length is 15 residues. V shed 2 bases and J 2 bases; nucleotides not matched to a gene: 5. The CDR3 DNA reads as TGTGCCAGCAGTTACCTGGTCAGGGGGAACTATGGCTACACCTTC. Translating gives CASSYLVRGNYGYTF.

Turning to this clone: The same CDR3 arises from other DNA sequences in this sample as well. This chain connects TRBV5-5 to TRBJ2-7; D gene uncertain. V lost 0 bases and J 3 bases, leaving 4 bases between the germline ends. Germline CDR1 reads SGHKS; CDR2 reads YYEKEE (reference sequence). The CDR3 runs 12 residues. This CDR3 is CASSLGGYEQYF. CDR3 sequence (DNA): TGTGCCAGCAGCTTGGGAGGCTACGAGCAGTACTTC.

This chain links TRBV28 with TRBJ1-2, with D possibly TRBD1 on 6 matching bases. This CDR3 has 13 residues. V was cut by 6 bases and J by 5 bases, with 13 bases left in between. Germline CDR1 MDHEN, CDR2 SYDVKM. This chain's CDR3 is CASSPLTGYGYTF. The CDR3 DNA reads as TGTGCCAGCAGCCCCCTAACAGGGTATGGCTACACCTTC.

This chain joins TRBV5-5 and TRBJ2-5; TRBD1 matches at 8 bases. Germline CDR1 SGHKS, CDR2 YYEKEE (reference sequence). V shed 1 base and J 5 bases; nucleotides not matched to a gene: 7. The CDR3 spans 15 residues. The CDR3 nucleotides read TGTGCCAGCAGCTTGCCCGCAGGGGGCTTGGAGACCCAGTACTTC. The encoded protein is CASSLPAGGLETQYF.

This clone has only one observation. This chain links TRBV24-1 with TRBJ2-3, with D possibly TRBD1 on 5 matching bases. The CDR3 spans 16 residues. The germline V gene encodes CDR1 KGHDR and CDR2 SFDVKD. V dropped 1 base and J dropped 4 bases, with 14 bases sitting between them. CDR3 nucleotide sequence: TGTGCCACCAGTGATTTACGGCAGGGTGGTGCAGATACGCAGTATTTT. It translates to CATSDLRQGGADTQYF.